This is a list of T cell receptor beta chains from one sample in a study of cytomegalovirus exposure and HLA in healthy donors. The assay was immunoSEQ multiplex PCR, and TCRdb's table has in-frame clones only and misses some. In the table there are about 140,000 clones, roughly 77% of which are singletons. Sequencing was done on a sample of PBMCs. These receptors originate from a woman in her twenties or thirties in good health and CMV-seronegative. Each CDR3 is given with its conserved first and last residue. The D gene is left open where the match is weak. Rows give clone size only sometimes, using once, few, many, or a class for an expanded clone.

D: TRBD2; size: -; J: TRBJ2-5; V: TRBV10-3; CDR3: CAIREGLAGETQYF; DNA: TGTGCCATCAGAGAGGGACTAGCGGGAGAGACCCAGTACTTC
D: -; size: -; J: TRBJ2-2; V: TRBV7-3; CDR3: CASSLTFRVDTGELFF; DNA: TGTGCCAGCAGCTTAACGTTCAGGGTAGACACCGGGGAGCTGTTTTTT
D: TRBD1; size: -; J: TRBJ1-2; V: TRBV7-2; CDR3: CASSPRDRVCGYTF; DNA: TGTGCCAGCAGCCCCCGGGACAGGGTTTGTGGCTACACCTTC
D: -; size: -; J: TRBJ1-3; V: TRBV4-2; CDR3: CASSQAVGEGGGNTIYF; DNA: TGTGCCAGCAGCCAAGCCGTGGGGGAGGGGGGAGGAAACACCATATATTTT
D: TRBD2; size: -; J: TRBJ2-1; V: TRBV6-5; CDR3: CASKTSGGSGEQFF; DNA: TGTGCCAGCAAAACTAGCGGGGGGTCGGGGGAGCAGTTCTTC
D: TRBD1; size: -; J: TRBJ1-5; V: TRBV28; CDR3: CASSSHTGGTPQHF; DNA: TGTGCCAGCAGTTCCCATACAGGGGGCACGCCCCAGCATTTT
D: -; size: -; J: TRBJ2-3; V: TRBV10-2; CDR3: CASSVEAYNTDTQYF; DNA: TGCGCCAGCAGTGTGGAAGCGTATAACACAGATACGCAGTATTTT
D: -; size: -; J: TRBJ2-5; V: TRBV2; CDR3: CASSESIESDYLETQYF; DNA: TGTGCCAGCAGTGAATCAATTGAGTCGGACTACTTGGAGACCCAGTACTTC
D: TRBD1; size: few; J: TRBJ2-1; V: TRBV28; CDR3: CASSFGQASYNEQFF; DNA: TGTGCCAGCAGTTTCGGACAGGCTTCCTACAATGAGCAGTTCTTC
D: -; size: -; J: TRBJ2-7; V: TRBV4-1; CDR3: CASSVKLRGYEQYF; DNA: TGCGCCAGCAGCGTAAAGCTGCGGGGCTACGAGCAGTACTTC
D: -; size: -; J: TRBJ1-1; V: TRBV6-1; CDR3: CASSEGSSTEAFF; DNA: TGTGCCAGCAGTGAGGGGAGTAGCACTGAAGCTTTCTTT
D: -; size: -; J: TRBJ1-3; V: TRBV7-8; CDR3: CASSRTVPTVGNTIYF; DNA: TGTGCCAGCAGCCGGACGGTCCCGACAGTAGGAAACACCATATATTTT
D: -; size: -; J: TRBJ1-5; V: TRBV19; CDR3: CASSRSSRDQPQHF; DNA: TGTGCCAGTAGTAGGTCATCCAGGGATCAGCCCCAGCATTTT
D: TRBD2; size: -; J: TRBJ2-5; V: TRBV28; CDR3: CASSLFSPSGGLGETQYF; DNA: TGTGCCAGCAGTTTATTTTCACCTAGCGGGGGTCTAGGAGAGACCCAGTACTTC
D: TRBD2; size: once; J: TRBJ2-3; V: TRBV29-1; CDR3: CSVQTSGRARDTQYF; DNA: TGCAGCGTCCAAACTAGCGGGAGGGCCCGAGATACGCAGTATTTT
D: TRBD1; size: -; J: TRBJ2-2; V: TRBV18; CDR3: CASSPTGTNTGELFF; DNA: TGTGCCAGCTCACCGACAGGGACGAACACCGGGGAGCTGTTTTTT
D: TRBD1; size: -; J: TRBJ1-1; V: TRBV5-1; CDR3: CASSLEIGQGEPEAFF; DNA: TGCGCCAGCAGCTTGGAAATAGGACAGGGGGAGCCTGAAGCTTTCTTT
D: -; size: few; J: TRBJ2-7; V: TRBV6-5; CDR3: CASSPGLLYEQYF; DNA: TGTGCCAGCAGTCCGGGACTGCTCTACGAGCAGTACTTC
D: TRBD1; size: -; J: TRBJ1-4; V: TRBV5-1; CDR3: CASSVGQGINEKLFF; DNA: TGCGCCAGCAGCGTGGGACAGGGAATTAATGAAAAACTGTTTTTT
D: TRBD2; size: few; J: TRBJ2-3; V: TRBV7-8; CDR3: CASSPTLAGGPLDTQYF; DNA: TGTGCCAGCAGCCCAACCCTAGCGGGAGGGCCATTAGATACGCAGTATTTT
D: TRBD2; size: -; J: TRBJ2-5; V: TRBV19; CDR3: CASSIDETSSREAQYF; DNA: TGTGCCAGTAGTATAGATGAGACTAGCAGTCGAGAGGCCCAGTACTTC
D: -; size: few; J: TRBJ2-3; V: TRBV5-1; CDR3: CASSLALLTDTQYF; DNA: TGCGCCAGCAGCTTGGCACTCCTGACAGATACGCAGTATTTT
D: -; size: -; J: TRBJ1-3; V: TRBV4-2; CDR3: CASSQQLGLGNTIYF; DNA: TGTGCCAGCAGCCAGCAGCTGGGCCTCGGAAACACCATATATTTT
D: -; size: few; J: TRBJ1-2; V: TRBV2; CDR3: CASRGGANYGYTF; DNA: TGTGCCAGCAGGGGGGGGGCCAACTATGGCTACACCTTC
D: -; size: -; J: TRBJ1-5; V: TRBV7-2; CDR3: CASSLLDQPQHF; DNA: TGTGCCAGCAGCTTACTTGATCAGCCCCAGCATTTT
D: TRBD1; size: -; J: TRBJ2-2; V: TRBV5-1; CDR3: CASSGPGQTNTGELFF; DNA: TGCGCCAGCAGCGGACCGGGACAGACTAACACCGGGGAGCTGTTTTTT
D: TRBD1; size: once; J: TRBJ2-5; V: TRBV4-1; CDR3: CASSSIFRDRQETQYF; DNA: TGCGCCAGCAGCTCAATTTTCCGGGACAGGCAAGAGACCCAGTACTTC
D: -; size: -; J: TRBJ2-1; V: TRBV2; CDR3: CAWVGAGLDEQFF; DNA: TGTGCCTGGGTTGGGGCAGGGCTCGATGAGCAGTTCTTC
D: -; size: once; J: TRBJ2-7; V: TRBV7-9; CDR3: CSSSTQHGTLAYEQYF; DNA: TGTTCCAGCAGCACTCAGCACGGGACACTCGCCTACGAGCAGTACTTC
D: TRBD1; size: few; J: TRBJ1-4; V: TRBV13; CDR3: CASSFYDREEEKLFF; DNA: TGTGCCAGCAGCTTCTACGACAGGGAGGAGGAAAAACTGTTTTTT
D: TRBD2; size: -; J: TRBJ2-7; V: TRBV6-1; CDR3: CASRVFAGVAYEQYF; DNA: TGTGCCAGCAGAGTCTTTGCGGGAGTCGCCTACGAGCAGTACTTC
D: TRBD1; size: -; J: TRBJ1-2; V: TRBV2; CDR3: CASSLDRVNGYTF; DNA: TGTGCCAGCAGCTTGGACAGGGTCAATGGCTACACCTTC
D: -; size: -; J: TRBJ2-5; V: TRBV27; CDR3: CASSPTRETQYF; DNA: TGTGCCAGCAGTCCCACGAGAGAGACCCAGTACTTC
D: TRBD1; size: -; J: TRBJ1-1; V: TRBV25-1; CDR3: CASRDSYTEAFF; DNA: TGTGCCAGCCGGGACAGTTACACTGAAGCTTTCTTT
D: TRBD1; size: -; J: TRBJ2-5; V: TRBV5-4; CDR3: CASSNRGWETQYF; DNA: TGTGCCAGCAGCAACAGGGGGTGGGAGACCCAGTACTTC
D: -; size: -; J: TRBJ2-2; V: TRBV5-1; CDR3: CASSIQGRSGELFF; DNA: TGCGCCAGCAGCATACAGGGGAGGTCCGGGGAGCTGTTTTTT
D: -; size: -; J: TRBJ1-4; V: TRBV7-9; CDR3: CASSLLGEGEKLFF; DNA: TGTGCCAGCAGCTTACTAGGGGAAGGCGAAAAACTGTTTTTT
D: -; size: -; J: TRBJ1-5; V: TRBV2; CDR3: CASSEGLVARDESNSNQPQHF; DNA: TGTGCCAGCAGTGAAGGGCTCGTGGCCAGGGATGAATCAAATAGCAATCAGCCCCAGCATTTT
D: -; size: -; J: TRBJ2-1; V: TRBV28; CDR3: CASSSPGELSYNEQFF; DNA: TGTGCCAGCAGTTCTCCTGGAGAACTATCCTACAATGAGCAGTTCTTC
D: TRBD1; size: -; J: TRBJ2-3; V: TRBV2; CDR3: CASSGQGVRDTQYF; DNA: TGTGCCAGCAGCGGACAGGGGGTCAGAGATACGCAGTATTTT